The 3 T cell receptor beta chains given below trace back to one sample, sequenced in a study of T cells after posttransplantation cyclophosphamide. The method was immunoSEQ multiplex PCR; TCRdb's version includes in-frame clones alone and lacks a portion of them. The repertoire shows about 12,000 clones, none seen only once; the top ten take 7.3%. The sample was PBMCs. These receptors were taken from a woman aged 40 to 50 in good health, CMV-negative, and a related stem cell transplant donor.

This clone was picked up many times. CDR3 sequence reads: CASSLGRGGLAELFF. The CDR3 DNA follows: TGTGCCAGCAGCTTAGGGCGGGGGGGCCTAGCGGAGCTGTTTTTT. This chain joins TRBV7-6 and TRBJ2-2, with 9 nucleotides matching TRBD2. This CDR3 is 15 amino acids long. Germline V gene sequence: CDR1 SGHVS, CDR2 FNYEAQ. J was trimmed by 10 bases and V by 1 base; bases with no gene match: 7.

This clone was counted at least ten times. The rearrangement links TRBV27 to TRBJ1-1; TRBD1 agrees at 8 bases. Germline assignment: CDR1 MNHEY and CDR2 SMNVEV (reference sequence). Trimming cost V 5 bases and J 10 bases; bases outside gene matches: 3. CDR3 size: 11 residues. CDR3 DNA: TGTGCCAGCAGTAGACAGGGGCTAGCTTTCTTT. Its translation is CASSRQGLAFF.

The rearrangement uses TRBV5-6 and TRBJ1-2, with D perhaps matching TRBD1 (6 bases). This CDR3 region has 15 residues. Trimming removed 3 bases from V and 4 bases from J, with 16 bases in between. CDR1 is SGHDT and CDR2 is YYEEEE in the germline V gene. DNA of the CDR3: TGTGCCAGCAGCTCAGCACAGGGTTATAGCTATGGCTACACCTTC. Translating it yields CASSSAQGYSYGYTF.